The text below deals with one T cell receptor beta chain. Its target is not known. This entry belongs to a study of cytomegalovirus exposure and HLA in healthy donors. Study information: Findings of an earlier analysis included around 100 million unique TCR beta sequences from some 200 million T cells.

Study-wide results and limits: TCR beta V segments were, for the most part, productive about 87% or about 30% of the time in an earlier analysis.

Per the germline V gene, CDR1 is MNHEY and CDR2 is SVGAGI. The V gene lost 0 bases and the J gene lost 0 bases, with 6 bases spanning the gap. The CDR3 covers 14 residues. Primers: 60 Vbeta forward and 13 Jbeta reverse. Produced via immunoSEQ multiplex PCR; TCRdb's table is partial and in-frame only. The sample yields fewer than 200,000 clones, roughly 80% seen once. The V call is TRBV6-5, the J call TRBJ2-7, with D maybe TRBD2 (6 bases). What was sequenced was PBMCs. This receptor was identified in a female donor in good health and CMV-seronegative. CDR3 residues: CASSYSTSSYEQYF. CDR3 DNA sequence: TGTGCCAGCAGTTACTCGACTAGCTCCTACGAGCAGTACTTC.